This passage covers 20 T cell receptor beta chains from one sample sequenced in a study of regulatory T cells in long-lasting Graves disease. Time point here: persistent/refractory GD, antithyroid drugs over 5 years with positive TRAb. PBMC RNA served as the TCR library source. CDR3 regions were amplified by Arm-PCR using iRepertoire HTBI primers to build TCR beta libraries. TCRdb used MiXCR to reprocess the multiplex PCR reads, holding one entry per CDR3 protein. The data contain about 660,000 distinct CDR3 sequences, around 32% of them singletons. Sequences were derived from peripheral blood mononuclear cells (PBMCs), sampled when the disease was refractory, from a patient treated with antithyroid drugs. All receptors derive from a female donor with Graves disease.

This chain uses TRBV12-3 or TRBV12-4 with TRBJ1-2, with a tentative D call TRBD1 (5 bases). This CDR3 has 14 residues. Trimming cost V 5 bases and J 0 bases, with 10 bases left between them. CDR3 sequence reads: CASSDGAANYGYTF. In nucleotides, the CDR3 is TGTGCCAGCAGTGATGGGGCAGCTAACTATGGCTACACCTTC.

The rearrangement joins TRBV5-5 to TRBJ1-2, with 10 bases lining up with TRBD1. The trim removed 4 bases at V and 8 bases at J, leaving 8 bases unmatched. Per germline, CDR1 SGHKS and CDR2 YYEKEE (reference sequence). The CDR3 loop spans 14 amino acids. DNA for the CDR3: TGTGCCAGCAGCCCCGACAGGGGGCTGTTCGGCTACACCTTC. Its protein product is CASSPDRGLFGYTF.

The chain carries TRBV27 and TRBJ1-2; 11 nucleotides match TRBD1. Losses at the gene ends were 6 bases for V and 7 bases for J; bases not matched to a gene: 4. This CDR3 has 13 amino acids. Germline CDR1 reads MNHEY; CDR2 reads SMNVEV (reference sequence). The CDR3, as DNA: TGTGCCAGCAGAGCGGACAGGGGGCTTGGCTACACCTTC. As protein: CASRADRGLGYTF.

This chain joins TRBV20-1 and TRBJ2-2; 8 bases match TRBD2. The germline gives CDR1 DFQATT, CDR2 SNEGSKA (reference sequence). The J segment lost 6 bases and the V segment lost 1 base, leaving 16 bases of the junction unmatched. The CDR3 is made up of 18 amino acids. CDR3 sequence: CSARAPGDEREGPGELFF. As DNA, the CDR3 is TGCAGTGCTAGAGCTCCCGGCGACGAACGGGAGGGCCCCGGGGAGCTGTTTTTT.

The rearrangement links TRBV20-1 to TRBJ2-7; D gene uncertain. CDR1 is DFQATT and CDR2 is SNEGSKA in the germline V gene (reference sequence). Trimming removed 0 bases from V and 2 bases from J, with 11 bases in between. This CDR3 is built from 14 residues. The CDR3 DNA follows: TGCAGTGCTAGAGAATCGTCCAGGCCCTACGAGCAGTACTTC. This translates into CSARESSRPYEQYF.

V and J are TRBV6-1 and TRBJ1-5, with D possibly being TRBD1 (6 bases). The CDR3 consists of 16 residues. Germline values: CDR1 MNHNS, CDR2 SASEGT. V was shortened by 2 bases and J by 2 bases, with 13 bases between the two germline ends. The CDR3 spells CASSEPSAGGNQPQHF. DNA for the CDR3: TGTGCCAGCAGTGAACCCTCAGCAGGGGGCAATCAGCCCCAGCATTTT.

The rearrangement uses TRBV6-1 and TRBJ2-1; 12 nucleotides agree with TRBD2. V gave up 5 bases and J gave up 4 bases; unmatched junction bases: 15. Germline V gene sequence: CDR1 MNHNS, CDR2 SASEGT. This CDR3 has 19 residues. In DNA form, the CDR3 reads TGTGCCAGCAGTCCGAGACTAGCGGGAGCGCCGGGGGGATACAATGAGCAGTTCTTC. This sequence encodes CASSPRLAGAPGGYNEQFF.

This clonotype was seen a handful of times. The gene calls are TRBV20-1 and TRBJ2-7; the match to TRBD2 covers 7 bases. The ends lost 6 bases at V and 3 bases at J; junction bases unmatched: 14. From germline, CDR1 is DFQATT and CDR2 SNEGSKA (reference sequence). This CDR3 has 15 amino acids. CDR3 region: CSATRRLADYYEQYF. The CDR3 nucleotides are TGCAGTGCCACTAGGCGGCTAGCGGACTACTACGAGCAGTACTTC.

The chain's CDR3 is CASSPGKAGTNYGYTF. CDR3 DNA sequence: TGTGCCAGCAGCCCAGGGAAGGCAGGGACTAACTATGGCTACACCTTC. The genes are TRBV4-2 and TRBJ1-2; D might be TRBD1 (5 bases). Trimming took 4 bases from V and 0 from J, leaving 15 bases between them. This CDR3 spans 16 amino acids. Germline V CDR1 and CDR2: LGHNA, YNFKEQ.

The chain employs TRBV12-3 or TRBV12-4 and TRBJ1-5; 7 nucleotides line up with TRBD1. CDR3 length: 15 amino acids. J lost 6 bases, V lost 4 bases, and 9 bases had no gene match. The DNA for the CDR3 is TGTGCCAGCAGTTGGGGCAGGGGGTTTGCTCAGCCCCAGCATTTT. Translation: CASSWGRGFAQPQHF.

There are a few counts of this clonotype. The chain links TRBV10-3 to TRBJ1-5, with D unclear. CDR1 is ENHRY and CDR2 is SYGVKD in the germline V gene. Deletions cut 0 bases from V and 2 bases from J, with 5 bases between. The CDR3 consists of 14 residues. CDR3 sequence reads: CAISESGRNQPQHF. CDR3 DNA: TGTGCCATCAGTGAGTCAGGGCGCAATCAGCCCCAGCATTTT.

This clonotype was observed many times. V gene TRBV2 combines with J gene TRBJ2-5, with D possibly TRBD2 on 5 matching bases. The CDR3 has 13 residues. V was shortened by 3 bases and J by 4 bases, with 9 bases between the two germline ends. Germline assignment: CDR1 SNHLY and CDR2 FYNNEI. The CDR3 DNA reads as TGTGCCAGCAGTGATGGCAGCGGAGAGACCCAGTACTTC. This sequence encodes CASSDGSGETQYF.

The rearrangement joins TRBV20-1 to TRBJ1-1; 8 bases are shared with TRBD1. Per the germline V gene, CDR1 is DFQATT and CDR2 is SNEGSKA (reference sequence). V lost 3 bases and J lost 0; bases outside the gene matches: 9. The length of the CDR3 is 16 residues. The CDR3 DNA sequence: TGCAGTGCTAGCCCCAGGACAGGGAGAATGAACACTGAAGCTTTCTTT. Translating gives CSASPRTGRMNTEAFF.

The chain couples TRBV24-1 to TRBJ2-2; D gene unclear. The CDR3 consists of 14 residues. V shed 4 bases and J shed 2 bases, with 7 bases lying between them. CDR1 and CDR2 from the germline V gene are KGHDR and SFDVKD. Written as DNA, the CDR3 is TGTGCCACCAGTGAGGGCAAAAACACCGGGGAGCTGTTTTTT. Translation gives CATSEGKNTGELFF.

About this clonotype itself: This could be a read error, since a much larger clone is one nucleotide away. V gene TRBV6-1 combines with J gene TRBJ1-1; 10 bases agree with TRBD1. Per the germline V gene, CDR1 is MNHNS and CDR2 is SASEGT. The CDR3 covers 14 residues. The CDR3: CAGSERTGGTEAFF. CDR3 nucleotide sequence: TGTGCCGGCAGTGAACGGACAGGGGGGACTGAAGCTTTCTTT.

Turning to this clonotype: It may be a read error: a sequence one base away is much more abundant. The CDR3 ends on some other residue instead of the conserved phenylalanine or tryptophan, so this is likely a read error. The CDR3 loop reads CASTALRANTEAFS. CDR3 bases: TGTGCCAGCACCGCCCTCAGGGCGAACACTGAAGCTTTCTCT. This chain connects TRBV12-3 or TRBV12-4 to TRBJ1-1, with D possibly TRBD1 on 5 matching bases. This CDR3 comprises 14 residues. Trimming cost V 7 bases and J 1 base, with 13 bases left between them.

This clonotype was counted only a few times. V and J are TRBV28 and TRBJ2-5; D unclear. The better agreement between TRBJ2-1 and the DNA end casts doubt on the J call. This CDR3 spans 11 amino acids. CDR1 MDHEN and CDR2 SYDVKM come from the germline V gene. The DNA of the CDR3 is TGTGCCAGCATGAGAGGCAATGAGCAGTTCTTC. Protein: CASMRGNEQFF.

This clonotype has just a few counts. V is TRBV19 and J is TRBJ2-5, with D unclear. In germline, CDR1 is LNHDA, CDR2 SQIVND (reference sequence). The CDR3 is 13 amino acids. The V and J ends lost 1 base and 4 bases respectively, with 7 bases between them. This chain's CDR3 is CASSIAGIETQYF. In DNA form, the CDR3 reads TGTGCCAGTAGTATAGCTGGGATAGAGACCCAGTACTTC.

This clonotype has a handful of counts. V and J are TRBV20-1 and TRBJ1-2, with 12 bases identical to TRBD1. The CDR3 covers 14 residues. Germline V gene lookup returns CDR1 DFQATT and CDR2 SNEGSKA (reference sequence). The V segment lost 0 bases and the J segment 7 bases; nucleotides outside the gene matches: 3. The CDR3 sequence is CSARDRDRGLGYTF. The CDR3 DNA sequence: TGCAGTGCTAGAGATCGGGACAGGGGGCTTGGCTACACCTTC.

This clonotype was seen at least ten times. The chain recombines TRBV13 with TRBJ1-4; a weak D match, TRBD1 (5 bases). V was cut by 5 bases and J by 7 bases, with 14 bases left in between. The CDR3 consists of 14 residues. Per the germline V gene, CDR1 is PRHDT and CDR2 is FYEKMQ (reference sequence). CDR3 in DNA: TGTGCCAGCAGCCCTTCCGGGACGGCTGAAAAACTGTTTTTT. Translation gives CASSPSGTAEKLFF.